A single sample gave rise to the 32 T cell receptor beta chains below, sequenced in a study of blood T cell repertoires in COVID-19. Libraries were prepared by immunoSEQ multiplex PCR; TCRdb keeps only in-frame clonotypes and omits some of them. The data hold hundreds of thousands of clones, with 85% observed a single time. Sequencing was done on a sample of peripheral blood. Every receptor here comes from a human donor in a cohort sampled during active COVID-19.

The rearrangement joins TRBV11-3 to TRBJ2-5; TRBD1 might be the D (6 bases). The CDR3 spans 14 residues. The germline gives CDR1 SGHNT, CDR2 YENEEA. V lost 5 bases and J 1 base, leaving 11 bases between the germline ends. This CDR3 is CASSQGHIQETQYF. The CDR3 bases are TGTGCCAGCAGCCAGGGACATATCCAAGAGACCCAGTACTTC.

V usage is TRBV7-9 and J usage is TRBJ1-4; D remains ambiguous. V was clipped by 3 bases and J by 3 bases, with 8 bases between them. This CDR3 spans 14 amino acids. Looked up from germline, CDR1 is SEHNR and CDR2 is FQNEAQ (reference sequence). The CDR3 DNA sequence: TGTGCCAGCAGCTTCCGCAGATCTAATGAAAAACTGTTTTTT. Translated: CASSFRRSNEKLFF. The entire variable domain, with the rest obtained from reference TRBV7-9 and TRBJ1-4, is as follows: DTGVSQNPRHKITKRGQNVTFRCDPISEHNRLYWYRQTLGQGPEFLTYFQNEAQLEKSRLLSDRFSAERPKGSFSTLEIQRTEQGDSAMYLCASSFRRSNEKLFFGSGTQLSVL.

This rearrangement joins TRBV14 to TRBJ2-3; TRBD2 is a possible D gene (5 bases). Germline V lookup: CDR1 SGHDN, CDR2 FVKESK. The germline V and J ends were trimmed by 4 bases and 1 base, with 15 bases remaining between them. The CDR3 is made up of 16 amino acids. The CDR3 DNA reads as TGTGCCAGCAGCCCGCTCGGGAAGCCGGGCACAGATACGCAGTATTTT. Translated: CASSPLGKPGTDTQYF.

J is TRBJ2-1 and V is TRBV27; D might be TRBD1 (5 bases). The CDR3 covers 15 residues. The germline V and J ends were trimmed by 5 bases and 3 bases, with 14 bases remaining between them. The germline CDR1 and CDR2 sequences are MNHEY and SMNVEV (reference sequence). CDR3 in DNA: TGTGCCAGCAGTCACGTGACAGCGATCTACAATGAGCAGTTCTTC. It translates to CASSHVTAIYNEQFF.

CDR3 sequence reads: CASTGQGNSPLHF. The CDR3 DNA follows: TGTGCCAGCACCGGACAGGGGAATTCACCCCTCCACTTT. V gene TRBV12-3 or TRBV12-4 combines with J gene TRBJ1-6; 9 bases fit TRBD1. The CDR3 is 13 residues long. J lost 7 bases, V lost 7 bases, and 2 bases had no gene match.

Notes on this clone: Other DNA variants within this sample encode the same CDR3. This chain connects TRBV24-1 to TRBJ1-1, with TRBD1 as a possible D gene (5 bases). V was clipped by 7 bases and J by 0 bases, with 11 bases between them. This CDR3 is 14 amino acids long. Germline-derived CDR1 and CDR2 are KGHDR and SFDVKD. The CDR3 coding sequence is TGTGCCACCAGACCAACAGGACTGAACACTGAAGCTTTCTTT. Protein product: CATRPTGLNTEAFF.

J is TRBJ2-7 and V is TRBV2; D possibly corresponds to TRBD2 (5 bases). CDR3 length: 13 amino acids. CDR1 SNHLY and CDR2 FYNNEI come from the germline V gene. V was trimmed by 9 bases and J by 0 bases, leaving 12 bases between them. The CDR3, as DNA: TGTGCCAGTCGGACTCTGATCTCCTACGAGCAGTACTTC. Protein product: CASRTLISYEQYF.

The chain combines TRBV7-3 with TRBJ2-1; perhaps TRBD1 as D (5 bases). Germline CDR1 and CDR2: SGHTA and FQGTGA. The germline V and J ends were trimmed by 2 bases and 6 bases, with 14 bases remaining between them. The CDR3 loop spans 15 amino acids. This chain's CDR3 is CASSLLPGWGNEQFF. The CDR3 DNA is TGTGCCAGCAGCTTATTACCAGGGTGGGGCAATGAGCAGTTCTTC.

The chain links TRBV19 to TRBJ1-5, with D hard to call. With 7 bases removed from V and 7 bases from J, the gap between germline ends came to 17 bases. Germline V gives CDR1 LNHDA, CDR2 SQIVND (reference sequence). This CDR3 region has 14 residues. As DNA, the CDR3 is TGTGCCAGTACAGTGAGCGGTTTAAGGCAGCCCCAGCATTTT. Translating it yields CASTVSGLRQPQHF.

This chain connects TRBV30 to TRBJ1-2; 7 bases are a match to TRBD1. The CDR3 runs 14 residues. Germline V gene lookup returns CDR1 GTSNPN and CDR2 SVGIG (reference sequence). Unmatched junction bases numbered 5, after V lost 0 bases and J lost 4 bases. The CDR3 nucleotides read TGTGCCTGGAGTGTAACAGGGGAAGGCTATGGCTACACCTTC. It is translated as CAWSVTGEGYGYTF.

Turning to this clone: The sample carries other DNA sequences with the same CDR3. V is TRBV6-5 and J is TRBJ1-2; tentative D call: TRBD1 (6 bases). V was clipped by 7 bases and J by 4 bases, with 19 bases between them. The CDR3 is 15 residues long. Germline CDR1 MNHEY, CDR2 SVGAGI. For the CDR3, the DNA is TGTGCCAGCACGACCTCAAAGGGGGGGTTCTATGGCTACACCTTC. Protein product: CASTTSKGGFYGYTF.

The rearrangement links TRBV20-1 to TRBJ1-1; D remains ambiguous. The CDR3 is 11 residues long. CDR1 and CDR2 (germline): DFQATT, SNEGSKA (reference sequence). Trimming removed 4 bases at V and 10 bases at J, with 13 bases between. The DNA for the CDR3 is TGCAGTGCTACCCTACCAACCGTAGCTTTCTTT. It encodes CSATLPTVAFF.

The count of this clone is one. The V and J genes are TRBV5-6 and TRBJ1-3; tentatively, D is TRBD1 (5 bases). The CDR3 runs 16 residues. V was clipped by 1 base and J by 0 bases, with 11 bases between them. CDR1 and CDR2 from the germline V gene are SGHDT and YYEEEE. The CDR3 loop is CASSLPTGFSGNTIYF. The DNA of the CDR3 is TGTGCCAGCAGCTTGCCCACAGGCTTCTCTGGAAACACCATATATTTT.

This rearrangement joins TRBV7-9 to TRBJ2-7; TRBD1 matches 10 bases. CDR3 length: 15 amino acids. Germline V gives CDR1 SEHNR, CDR2 FQNEAQ (reference sequence). The V gene end was trimmed by 2 bases and the J gene end by 4 bases; junction bases not matched to a gene: 5. The CDR3 region has the DNA TGTGCCAGCAGCTTAAAAGGACAGGGGGAATACGAGCAGTACTTC. It yields the protein CASSLKGQGEYEQYF.

The J gene is TRBJ2-1, the V gene TRBV7-9; D is ambiguous. V was trimmed by 0 bases and J by 6 bases, leaving 6 bases between them. Germline-derived CDR1 and CDR2 are SEHNR and FQNEAQ (reference sequence). The CDR3 totals 13 residues. The CDR3: CASSLANSNEQFF. The CDR3 DNA is TGTGCCAGCAGCTTAGCGAACAGCAATGAGCAGTTCTTC.

The chain combines TRBV10-2 with TRBJ1-1, with 8 bases matching TRBD1. Germline CDR1 and CDR2: WSHSY and SAAADI. The CDR3 is 14 amino acids. The V segment lost 6 bases and the J segment 1 base; nucleotides outside the gene matches: 4. CDR3 amino acids: CASRAGTGNTEAFF. In DNA, the CDR3 is TGCGCCAGCAGAGCCGGGACAGGGAACACTGAAGCTTTCTTT.

The rearrangement links TRBV23-1 to TRBJ1-1; D remains ambiguous. TRBV23-1 carries the ORF label, with uncertain function. Trimming took 2 bases from V and 10 from J, leaving 20 bases between them. CDR3 length: 15 residues. The CDR3 region is CASSQAPETDCGAFF. The DNA of the CDR3 is TGCGCCAGCAGTCAAGCGCCCGAGACGGACTGCGGAGCTTTCTTT.

The chain links TRBV5-5 to TRBJ1-4; D remains unclear. The V gene lost 4 bases and the J gene lost 4 bases, with 17 bases spanning the gap. Germline loops: CDR1 SGHKS, CDR2 YYEKEE (reference sequence). CDR3 length: 16 residues. CDR3 bases: TGTGCCAGCAGCCTCCTTTACAACCGACTTAATGAAAAACTGTTTTTT. Translating it yields CASSLLYNRLNEKLFF. Full variable domain (outside the CDR3, taken from reference TRBV5-5 and TRBJ1-4): DAGVTQSPTHLIKTRGQQVTLRCSPISGHKSVSWYQQVLGQGPQFIFQYYEKEERGRGNFPDRFSARQFPNYSSELNVNALLLGDSALYLCASSLLYNRLNEKLFFGSGTQLSVL.

V is TRBV18 and J is TRBJ1-6; the D is unclear. The CDR3 is 17 amino acids. Germline CDR1 reads KGHSH; CDR2 reads LQKENI. V dropped 3 bases and J dropped 0 bases, with 12 bases sitting between them. DNA for the CDR3: TGTGCCAGCTCACCCTCGGGATTAAGCTCCTATAATTCACCCCTCCACTTT. Translation gives CASSPSGLSSYNSPLHF.

The chain uses TRBV30 and TRBJ1-2, with D unresolved. The V and J ends lost 1 base and 13 bases respectively, with 16 bases between them. CDR3 length equals 12 residues. Germline assignment: CDR1 GTSNPN and CDR2 SVGIG (reference sequence). In DNA, the CDR3 is TGTGCCTGGAGTGCCCTTAAGAGCCCTCCCACCTTC. Its protein product is CAWSALKSPPTF.

This rearrangement joins TRBV24-1 to TRBJ1-4, with D possibly matching TRBD1 (6 bases). The CDR3 extends over 13 amino acids. Germline V lookup: CDR1 KGHDR, CDR2 SFDVKD. V was shortened by 4 bases and J by 11 bases, with 13 bases between the two germline ends. This CDR3 is CATSEGAPGKLFF. The CDR3 DNA reads TGTGCCACCAGTGAGGGGGCGCCGGGGAAACTGTTTTTT.

This chain connects TRBV9 to TRBJ2-3; TRBD2 matches 15 bases. The CDR3 totals 21 residues. Trimming cost V 0 bases and J 4 bases; bases outside gene matches: 15. Germline V gene sequence: CDR1 SGDLS, CDR2 YYNGEE. The CDR3 sequence is CASSVGKGGTSGGFRSDTQYF. CDR3 coding DNA: TGTGCCAGCAGCGTAGGAAAAGGAGGGACTAGCGGGGGGTTCAGGTCAGATACGCAGTATTTT.

V gene TRBV4-1 combines with J gene TRBJ2-1, with D possibly matching TRBD1 (6 bases). The CDR3 sequence is 15 residues long. V lost 4 bases, J lost 8 bases, and 18 bases lay in between. The germline V gene encodes CDR1 MGHRA and CDR2 YSYEKL. This CDR3 is CASSRVMTEGDEQFF. In nucleotides, the CDR3 is TGCGCCAGCAGCCGAGTGATGACCGAGGGGGATGAGCAGTTCTTC.

The rearrangement links TRBV5-1 to TRBJ2-5, with D unclear. Germline lookup yields CDR1 SGHRS and CDR2 YFSETQ. The CDR3 runs to 13 residues. V was shortened by 3 bases and J by 1 base, with 7 bases between the two germline ends. CDR3 in DNA: TGCGCCAGCAGCTCTAGACGCCAAGAGACCCAGTACTTC. This translates into CASSSRRQETQYF.

J is TRBJ2-1 and V is TRBV3-1 (or the pseudogene TRBV3-2), with D unresolved. The CDR3 consists of 11 residues. Trimming pared 1 base from V and 10 bases from J, leaving 5 bases between. The germline CDR1 and CDR2 sequences are LGHDT and YNNKEL (reference sequence). The CDR3 loop reads CASSQVGEQFF. Here the CDR3 DNA reads TGTGCCAGCAGCCAAGTCGGGGAGCAGTTCTTC.

This chain connects TRBV19 to TRBJ2-1; 8 bases are shared with TRBD2. V was pared by 10 bases and J by 5 bases, with 10 bases of the junction left unmatched. This CDR3 region has 14 residues. CDR1 is LNHDA and CDR2 is SQIVND in the germline V gene (reference sequence). CDR3 coding DNA: TGTGCCACTTTTCGGGGGGGCCTTGACAATGAGCAGTTCTTC. It specifies CATFRGGLDNEQFF.

The V call is TRBV10-3, the J call TRBJ1-1; the D is unclear. The V gene's germline CDR1 is ENHRY and CDR2 SYGVKD. V lost 6 bases to trimming and J lost 0 bases, with 8 bases between them. This CDR3 is 13 amino acids long. The CDR3 reads CAISPNLNTEAFF. As DNA, the CDR3 is TGTGCCATCAGCCCAAATTTGAACACTGAAGCTTTCTTT.

This chain connects TRBV28 to TRBJ1-6; no reliable D call. With 6 bases removed from V and 0 bases from J, the gap between germline ends came to 12 bases. The CDR3 is 16 residues long. CDR1 MDHEN and CDR2 SYDVKM come from the germline V gene. In DNA form, the CDR3 reads TGTGCCAGCAGCTCGACCGACATCTCCTATAATTCACCCCTCCACTTT. This gives the protein CASSSTDISYNSPLHF.

J is TRBJ2-5 and V is TRBV9, with 13 bases identical to TRBD2. V gave up 5 bases and J gave up 6 bases; unmatched junction bases: 10. Looked up from germline, CDR1 is SGDLS and CDR2 is YYNGEE. The CDR3 extends over 16 amino acids. CDR3 DNA sequence: TGTGCCAGCAGTCCTAGACTAGCGGGGGGTCGACAGACCCAGTACTTC. Its translation is CASSPRLAGGRQTQYF.

V usage is TRBV19 and J usage is TRBJ1-1, with 9 bases identical to TRBD1. Trimming at V came to 10 bases and at J to 6 bases, leaving 9 bases not matched to a gene. The CDR3 extends over 13 amino acids. Germline values: CDR1 LNHDA, CDR2 SQIVND (reference sequence). This chain's CDR3 is CATQGQGRAEAFF. CDR3 sequence (DNA): TGTGCCACCCAAGGACAGGGGAGGGCTGAAGCTTTCTTT.

The V call is TRBV28, the J call TRBJ2-7; D may be TRBD2 (5 bases). The CDR3 runs to 12 residues. Germline values: CDR1 MDHEN, CDR2 SYDVKM. The germline V and J ends were trimmed by 5 bases and 9 bases, with 14 bases remaining between them. The CDR3: CASSTRTRGQYF. The CDR3 coding sequence is TGTGCCAGCAGTACCCGTACTCGGGGGCAGTACTTC.

V is TRBV27 and J is TRBJ1-1, with a weak D call TRBD1 (6 bases). This CDR3 region has 15 residues. Per germline, CDR1 MNHEY and CDR2 SMNVEV (reference sequence). V lost 0 bases to trimming and J lost 0 bases, with 8 bases between them. In DNA form, the CDR3 reads TGTGCCAGCAGTTTATCAGGGGGTTTGAACACTGAAGCTTTCTTT. Amino acids: CASSLSGGLNTEAFF.